This is a list of T cell receptor beta chains from one sample in a study of cytomegalovirus exposure and HLA in healthy donors. The repertoire was sequenced with immunoSEQ multiplex PCR; TCRdb's copy has only in-frame clones and lacks some. The sample includes approximately 210,000 clones, 70% to 80% of them seen just once. The material sequenced was PBMCs. The receptors come from a male donor in good health and CMV-seropositive. Each CDR3 is given with its conserved first and last residue. Fields, in order: V gene, clone size, D gene, J gene, CDR3 protein, CDR3 DNA. The D gene is left open where the match is weak. Size values are once, few and many counts, or a class for expanded clones, and some rows have none.

>TRBV5-5|NA|TRBD1|TRBJ1-3
CASSVAGTAGNTIYF
TGTGCCAGCAGCGTAGCCGGGACAGCGGGAAACACCATATATTTT
>TRBV6-5|NA|TRBD1|TRBJ1-2
CASSRQGASTF
TGTGCCAGCAGTAGACAGGGGGCAAGCACCTTC
>TRBV7-9|NA|TRBD2|TRBJ2-2
CASSPLVSSGANTGELFF
TGTGCCAGCAGCCCCTTGGTGTCTAGCGGAGCGAACACCGGGGAGCTGTTTTTT
>TRBV7-9|NA|NA|TRBJ1-1
CASSSTGGVEAFF
TGTGCCAGCAGCTCGACAGGTGGAGTTGAAGCTTTCTTT
>TRBV7-2|NA|NA|TRBJ2-2
CASSTRGGTRELFF
TGTGCCAGCAGCACAAGGGGCGGCACCAGGGAGCTGTTTTTT
>TRBV28|NA|NA|TRBJ1-4
CASSSPHEGNEKLFF
TGTGCCAGCAGTTCCCCACACGAGGGTAATGAAAAACTGTTTTTT
>TRBV5-1|NA|NA|TRBJ1-3
CASSLAGRSTIYF
TGCGCCAGCAGCTTGGCGGGGAGGAGCACCATATATTTT
>TRBV30|NA|TRBD1|TRBJ2-5
CAWSVQGSPGETQYF
TGTGCCTGGAGTGTACAGGGGTCCCCTGGGGAGACCCAGTACTTC
>TRBV7-6|NA|TRBD1|TRBJ1-2
CASSRTGGYGYTF
TGTGCCAGCAGCCGCACAGGGGGCTATGGCTACACCTTC
>TRBV9|NA|TRBD1|TRBJ2-1
CASSPMTGRSYNEQFF
TGTGCCAGCAGCCCTATGACAGGGCGGTCCTACAATGAGCAGTTCTTC
>TRBV6-5|NA|TRBD1|TRBJ2-2
CASSYPTGANTGELFF
TGTGCCAGCAGTTACCCGACAGGGGCGAACACCGGGGAGCTGTTTTTT
>TRBV27|NA|NA|TRBJ1-5
CASSRGPQHF
TGTGCCAGCAGTAGGGGACCCCAGCATTTT
>TRBV29-1|NA|NA|TRBJ2-7
CSVADSGYEQYF
TGCAGCGTTGCCGACAGTGGCTACGAGCAGTACTTC
>TRBV7-2|NA|TRBD1|TRBJ2-7
CASSGTGIYEQYF
TGTGCCAGCTCCGGGACAGGGATATACGAGCAGTACTTC
>TRBV6-5|once|TRBD1|TRBJ1-2
CASASPGQGYGYTF
TGTGCCAGCGCCTCACCGGGACAGGGCTATGGCTACACCTTC
>TRBV29-1|NA|NA|TRBJ1-1
CSVRRGGVNTEAFF
TGCAGCGTTCGTAGGGGCGGGGTGAACACTGAAGCTTTCTTT
>TRBV9|NA|TRBD1|TRBJ2-3
CASSGGGDRTYF
TGTGCCAGCAGCGGGGGCGGGGACAGGACGTATTTT
>TRBV6-1|NA|NA|TRBJ2-7
CASSILRGYEQYF
TGTGCCAGCAGTATACTCAGGGGCTACGAGCAGTACTTC
>TRBV7-9|NA|NA|TRBJ1-2
CASSPGWDGYTF
TGTGCCAGCAGTCCAGGGTGGGATGGCTACACCTTC
>TRBV6-6|NA|NA|TRBJ2-1
CASRRQNNEQFF
TGTGCCAGCAGACGACAGAACAATGAGCAGTTCTTC
>TRBV5-8|NA|NA|TRBJ2-7
CASSFRPILGYEQYF
TGTGCCAGCAGCTTCAGGCCGATTTTAGGCTACGAGCAGTACTTC
>TRBV7-3|NA|TRBD1|TRBJ1-2
CASSLGGTGGSGYTF
TGTGCCAGCAGCTTAGGCGGGACAGGGGGCTCTGGCTACACCTTC
>TRBV7-2|once|NA|TRBJ2-6
CASSLLTPGANVLTF
TGTGCCAGCAGCCTCCTAACCCCTGGGGCCAACGTCCTGACTTTC
>TRBV10-3|NA|TRBD2|TRBJ2-3
CAIGWLAEPLRTDTQYF
TGTGCCATCGGTTGGCTAGCGGAGCCCTTGCGCACAGATACGCAGTATTTT
>TRBV10-3|NA|TRBD1|TRBJ1-2
CAIQDRGTYTF
TGTGCCATCCAAGACAGGGGAACATACACCTTC
>TRBV7-2|NA|TRBD2|TRBJ2-7
CASSSGSGRAYEQYF
TGTGCCAGCAGCTCAGGTAGCGGGAGGGCCTACGAGCAGTACTTC
>TRBV7-9|few|TRBD1|TRBJ2-5
CASSRDRGETQYF
TGTGCCAGCAGCCGAGACAGGGGAGAGACCCAGTACTTC